This TCR beta chain emerged from a study of blood T cells in healthy people across ages. Per the germline V gene, CDR1 is SGHVS and CDR2 is FNYEAQ. The length of the CDR3 is 13 residues. V was trimmed by 4 bases and J by 5 bases, leaving 12 bases between them. Individuals who donated were healthy Caucasians from Russia aged roughly 6 to 100. Each donor supplied around 10 milliliters of peripheral blood. Through a sample-barcoded 5' primer and a J-beta primer mix, a second PCR was run for roughly 6 to 11 cycles. TCRdb analysed the 5' RACE reads with MiXCR anew, one entry per CDR3 protein. The sample holds almost 800,000 distinct CDR3 sequences, roughly 60% seen once. Worth noting for this clonotype: Its target is not known.

Study-wide results and limits: TCR beta diversity, measured per million T cells, fell in a roughly linear way with age.

The sequence derives from a young man in good health. J is TRBJ2-7 and V is TRBV7-6; D uncertain. The sample was blood. The CDR3 region has the DNA TGTGCCAGCAGCTCCCCTAGTATCAACGAGCAGTACTTC. This sequence encodes CASSSPSINEQYF.